The sequence of this T cell receptor beta chain was determined in a study of shared clonotypes between healthy human individuals. CDR1 is SGHDN and CDR2 is FVKESK in the germline V gene. This CDR3 contains 16 residues. V lost 0 bases, J lost 0 bases, and 0 bases stayed unmatched. Study-level points and caveats: Memory subsets generally showed smaller estimated richness than naive subsets did. Compared with clonotypes that all four donors shared, non-shared clonotypes had lower generation probabilities.

Details on this clone: Its target is unknown.

For every subset, genomic DNA was evenly distributed across several immunoSEQ plates. Repertoires were generated with immunoSEQ multiplex PCR, while TCRdb's copy carries only in-frame clones and drops some. The data show about 380,000 clones, approximately 97% seen once. The sample comprised memory CD8+ T cells sorted from blood. Subset noted: CD45RO+ cells pooled with CCR7-negative TemRA cells. This chain connects TRBV14 to TRBJ2-1; 9 nucleotides align to TRBD2. The origin of this receptor is a man between 25 and 39 years old in good health. The CDR3 sequence: CASSQEAGGSYNEQFF. CDR3 in DNA: TGTGCCAGCAGCCAAGAAGCGGGAGGCTCCTACAATGAGCAGTTCTTC.